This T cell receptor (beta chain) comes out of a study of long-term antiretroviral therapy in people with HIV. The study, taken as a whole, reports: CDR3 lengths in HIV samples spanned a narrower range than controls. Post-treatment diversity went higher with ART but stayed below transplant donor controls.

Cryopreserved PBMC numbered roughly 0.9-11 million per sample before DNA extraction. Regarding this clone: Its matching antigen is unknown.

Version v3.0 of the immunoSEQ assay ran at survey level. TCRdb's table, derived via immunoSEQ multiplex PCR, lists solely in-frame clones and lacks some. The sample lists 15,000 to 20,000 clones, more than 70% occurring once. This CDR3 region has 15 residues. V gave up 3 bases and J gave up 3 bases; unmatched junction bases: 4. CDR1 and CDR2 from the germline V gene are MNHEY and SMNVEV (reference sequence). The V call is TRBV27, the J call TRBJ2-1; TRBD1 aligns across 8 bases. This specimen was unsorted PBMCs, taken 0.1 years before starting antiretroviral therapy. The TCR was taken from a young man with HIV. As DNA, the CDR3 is TGTGCCAGCAGTTTGTCTGGGACAGGCTACAATGAGCAGTTCTTC. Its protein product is CASSLSGTGYNEQFF.